These 13 T cell receptor beta chains came from one sample sequenced in a study of T cell clones after liver transplantation. Sequencing was performed with immunoSEQ multiplex PCR; in TCRdb, only in-frame clones are kept and a portion is missing. The table shows tens of thousands of clones, with 75% to 90% occurring only once. The specimen was CD4+ T cells from blood, collected 12 months after liver transplant. All receptors derive from a human patient who received a liver transplant. These T cells may partly come from the graft donor.

This clone came up once. The rearrangement uses TRBV18 and TRBJ1-1, with D uncertain. This CDR3 region has 13 residues. Trimming shortened V by 2 bases and J by 4 bases, and 8 bases separated the two germline ends. Germline CDR1 KGHSH, CDR2 LQKENI. The CDR3 reads CASSPSEGTEAFF. The CDR3 DNA reads as TGTGCCAGCTCACCAAGCGAGGGCACTGAAGCTTTCTTT.

This clone was counted only a few times. This rearrangement joins TRBV2 to TRBJ2-3; TRBD2 agrees at 7 bases. The CDR3 is 15 residues long. Trimming cost V 5 bases and J 2 bases; bases outside gene matches: 7. Germline CDR1 reads SNHLY; CDR2 reads FYNNEI. In DNA form, the CDR3 reads TGTGCCAGCAGTTCCCTCCGGGACTACACAGATACGCAGTATTTT. Its translation is CASSSLRDYTDTQYF.

The chain carries TRBV29-1 and TRBJ2-3, with D perhaps TRBD1 or TRBD2 (5 bases each). V lost 4 bases to trimming and J lost 0 bases, with 14 bases between them. The CDR3 is 15 residues long. CDR1 is SQVTM, CDR2 ANQGSEA, per germline. The CDR3 region is CSVGGIGDSTDTQYF. The CDR3 DNA reads TGCAGCGTTGGGGGGATAGGGGATAGCACAGATACGCAGTATTTT.

The rearrangement links TRBV2 to TRBJ1-1; no clear D gene. V lost 6 bases and J 0 bases, leaving 11 bases between the germline ends. There are 14 residues in the CDR3. Germline assignment: CDR1 SNHLY and CDR2 FYNNEI. The CDR3 loop reads CASRLERMNTEAFF. DNA of the CDR3: TGTGCCAGCAGGTTGGAGCGGATGAACACTGAAGCTTTCTTT.

This clone was picked up a small number of times. The V call is TRBV19, the J call TRBJ2-6; the D is unclear. V gave up 1 base and J gave up 2 bases, with 9 bases separating them. This CDR3 comprises 16 residues. Germline CDR1 and CDR2: LNHDA and SQIVND (reference sequence). The CDR3 reads CASSIAASPGANVLTF. The DNA of the CDR3 is TGTGCCAGTAGTATAGCGGCAAGCCCTGGGGCCAACGTCCTGACTTTC.

V and J are TRBV5-6 and TRBJ2-5; D could derive from TRBD1 or TRBD2 (5 bases each). Germline V CDR1 and CDR2: SGHDT, YYEEEE. V lost 5 bases and J lost 7, with 18 bases in between. CDR3 length equals 14 residues. The CDR3 loop is CASRRGTGLGTQYF. The CDR3 region has the DNA TGTGCCAGCAGACGAGGGACGGGCTTGGGGACCCAGTACTTC.

The chain recombines TRBV9 with TRBJ2-1; 8 nucleotides line up with TRBD2. The CDR3 is 16 amino acids. After removal of 3 bases from V and 5 bases from J, the junction contained 10 bases not matched to a gene. Germline lookup yields CDR1 SGDLS and CDR2 YYNGEE. The CDR3 bases are TGTGCCAGCAGCGCGAGGAGGGCGGGAGGCCACAATGAGCAGTTCTTC. Its translation is CASSARRAGGHNEQFF.

V and J are TRBV5-1 and TRBJ2-7, with 7 bases that match TRBD2. The V gene end was trimmed by 1 base and the J gene end by 4 bases; junction bases not matched to a gene: 8. Germline loops: CDR1 SGHRS, CDR2 YFSETQ. This CDR3 is built from 15 residues. CDR3 in DNA: TGCGCCAGCAGCTTGATCGTCAGCGGGGATTACGAGCAGTACTTC. Its translation: CASSLIVSGDYEQYF.

The chain employs TRBV11-3 and TRBJ2-1, with D tentatively TRBD1 or TRBD2 (5 bases each). Germline-derived CDR1 and CDR2 are SGHNT and YENEEA. The CDR3 is 15 residues long. V lost 2 bases and J lost 8, with 16 bases in between. This CDR3 is CASSLRGALTDEQFF. CDR3 DNA: TGTGCCAGCAGCTTACGAGGGGCCCTTACGGATGAGCAGTTCTTC.

The V gene is TRBV19, the J gene TRBJ1-2, with TRBD1 as a possible D gene (5 bases). The CDR3 loop spans 14 amino acids. Germline CDR1 LNHDA, CDR2 SQIVND (reference sequence). Trimming took off 5 bases at V and 5 bases at J, with 15 bases between the two ends. The CDR3 loop reads CASSPRGAEYGYTF. The CDR3 nucleotides read TGTGCCAGTAGTCCCCGAGGGGCGGAGTATGGCTACACCTTC.

The gene calls are TRBV10-2 and TRBJ1-2, with D uncertain. The CDR3 length is 12 residues. V dropped 1 base and J dropped 5 bases, with 5 bases sitting between them. Per germline, CDR1 WSHSY and CDR2 SAAADI. The CDR3 DNA is TGCGCCAGCAGTGAGTTCGGTTATGGCTACACCTTC. It encodes CASSEFGYGYTF.

This clone was counted only a few times. V gene TRBV28 combines with J gene TRBJ1-5; D possibly corresponds to TRBD1 (5 bases). Per the germline V gene, CDR1 is MDHEN and CDR2 is SYDVKM. V dropped 2 bases and J dropped 5 bases, with 10 bases sitting between them. CDR3 length: 14 amino acids. The chain's CDR3 is CASSLSRGYQPQHF. The CDR3 DNA reads as TGTGCCAGCAGTTTAAGTCGGGGGTATCAGCCCCAGCATTTT.

V gene TRBV28 combines with J gene TRBJ1-1; maybe TRBD1 (5 bases). V was trimmed by 3 bases and J by 6 bases, leaving 11 bases between them. From germline, CDR1 is MDHEN and CDR2 SYDVKM. The length of the CDR3 is 13 residues. CDR3: CASSLGPGPEAFF. CDR3 nucleotides: TGTGCCAGCAGTTTGGGGCCAGGGCCTGAAGCTTTCTTT.